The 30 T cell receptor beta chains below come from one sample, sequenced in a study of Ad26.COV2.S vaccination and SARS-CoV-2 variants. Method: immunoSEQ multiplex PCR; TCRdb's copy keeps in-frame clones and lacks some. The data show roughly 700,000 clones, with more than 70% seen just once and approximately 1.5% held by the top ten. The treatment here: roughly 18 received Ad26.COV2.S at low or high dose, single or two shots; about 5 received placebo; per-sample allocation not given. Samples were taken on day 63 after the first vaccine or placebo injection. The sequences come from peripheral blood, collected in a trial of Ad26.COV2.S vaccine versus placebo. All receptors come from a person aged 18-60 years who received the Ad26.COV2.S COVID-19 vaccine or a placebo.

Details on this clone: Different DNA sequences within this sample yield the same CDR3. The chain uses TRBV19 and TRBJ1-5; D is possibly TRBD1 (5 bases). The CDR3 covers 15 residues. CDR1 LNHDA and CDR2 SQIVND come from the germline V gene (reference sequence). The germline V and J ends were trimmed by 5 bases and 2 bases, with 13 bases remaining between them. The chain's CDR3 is CASSPQGGGNQPQHF. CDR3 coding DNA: TGTGCCAGTAGTCCTCAGGGAGGGGGCAATCAGCCCCAGCATTTT. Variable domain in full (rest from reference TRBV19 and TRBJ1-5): DGGITQSPKYLFRKEGQNVTLSCEQNLNHDAMYWYRQDPGQGLRLIYYSQIVNDFQKGDIAEGYSVSREKKESFPLTVTSAQKNPTAFYLCASSPQGGGNQPQHFGDGTRLSIL.

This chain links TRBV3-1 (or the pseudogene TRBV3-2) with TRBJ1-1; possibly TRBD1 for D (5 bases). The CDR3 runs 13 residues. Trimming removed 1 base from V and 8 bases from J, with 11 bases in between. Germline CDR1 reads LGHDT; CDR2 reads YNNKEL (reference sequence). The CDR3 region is CASSQGRGFEAFF. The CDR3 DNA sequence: TGTGCCAGCAGCCAAGGAAGGGGTTTCGAAGCTTTCTTT.

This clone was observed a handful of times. For the CDR3, the DNA is TGTGCCAGCAGTCTCAGAGTTAACTATGGCTACACCTTC. Translation: CASSLRVNYGYTF. The chain joins TRBV5-4 to TRBJ1-2; D ambiguous. The CDR3 totals 13 residues. V lost 5 bases, J lost 1 base, and 9 bases lay in between. The germline CDR1 and CDR2 sequences are SGHNT and YYREEE (reference sequence).

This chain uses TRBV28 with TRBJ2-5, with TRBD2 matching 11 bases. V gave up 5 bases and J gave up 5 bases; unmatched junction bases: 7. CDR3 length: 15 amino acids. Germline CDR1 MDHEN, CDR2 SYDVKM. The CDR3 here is CASSLLAGGRETQYF. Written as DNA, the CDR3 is TGTGCCAGCAGTCTGCTAGCGGGAGGTCGGGAGACCCAGTACTTC.

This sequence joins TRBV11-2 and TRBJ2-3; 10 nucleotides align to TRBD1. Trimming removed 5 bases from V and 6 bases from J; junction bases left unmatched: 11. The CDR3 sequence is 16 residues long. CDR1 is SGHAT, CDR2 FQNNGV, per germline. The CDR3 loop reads CASSATRTGGEDTQYF. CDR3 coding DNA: TGTGCCAGCAGCGCCACTCGGACAGGGGGGGAGGATACGCAGTATTTT.

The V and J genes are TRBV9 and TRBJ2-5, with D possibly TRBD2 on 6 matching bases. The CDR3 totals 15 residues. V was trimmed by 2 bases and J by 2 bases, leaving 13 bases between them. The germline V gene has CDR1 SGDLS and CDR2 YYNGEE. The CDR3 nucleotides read TGTGCCAGCAGCGTTTCTTTGCGGGGTCAAGAGACCCAGTACTTC. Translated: CASSVSLRGQETQYF.

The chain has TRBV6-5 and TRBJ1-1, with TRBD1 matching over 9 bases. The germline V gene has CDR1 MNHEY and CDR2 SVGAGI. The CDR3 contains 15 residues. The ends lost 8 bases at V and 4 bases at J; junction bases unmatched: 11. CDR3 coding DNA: TGTGCCAGCGGGGGACAGGGTTTTAGAGGCACTGAAGCTTTCTTT. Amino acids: CASGGQGFRGTEAFF.

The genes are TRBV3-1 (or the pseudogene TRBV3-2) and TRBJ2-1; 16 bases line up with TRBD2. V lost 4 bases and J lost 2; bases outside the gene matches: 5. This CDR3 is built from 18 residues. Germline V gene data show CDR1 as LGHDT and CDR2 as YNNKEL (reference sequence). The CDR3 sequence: CASSPGTSGRGTYNEQFF. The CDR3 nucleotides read TGTGCCAGCAGCCCCGGGACTAGCGGGAGGGGGACCTACAATGAGCAGTTCTTC.

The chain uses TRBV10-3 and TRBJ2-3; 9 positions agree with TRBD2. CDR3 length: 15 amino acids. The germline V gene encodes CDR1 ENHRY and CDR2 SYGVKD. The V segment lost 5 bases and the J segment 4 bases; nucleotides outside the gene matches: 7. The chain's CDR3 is CAISRAGGPSDTQYF. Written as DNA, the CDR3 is TGTGCCATCAGTAGGGCGGGGGGGCCCTCAGATACGCAGTATTTT.

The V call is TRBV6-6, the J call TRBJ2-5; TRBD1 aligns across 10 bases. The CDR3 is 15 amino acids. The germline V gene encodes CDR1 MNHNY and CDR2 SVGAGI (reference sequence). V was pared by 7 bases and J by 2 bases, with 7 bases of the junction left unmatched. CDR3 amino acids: CASNSRDRGQETQYF. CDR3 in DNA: TGTGCCAGCAATAGCCGGGACAGGGGTCAAGAGACCCAGTACTTC.

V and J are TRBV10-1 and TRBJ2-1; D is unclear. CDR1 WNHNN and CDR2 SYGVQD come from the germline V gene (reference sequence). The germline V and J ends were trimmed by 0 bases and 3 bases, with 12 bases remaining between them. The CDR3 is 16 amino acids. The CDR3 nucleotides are TGCGCCAGCAGTGAGTCAGGGCGAGCCTTCTACAATGAGCAGTTCTTC. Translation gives CASSESGRAFYNEQFF.

For the CDR3, the DNA is TGTGCCAGCAGTAGCCGACAGGGCACAGATACGCAGTATTTT. Residues: CASSSRQGTDTQYF. This chain links TRBV6-5 with TRBJ2-3, with D possibly TRBD1 on 6 matching bases. Looked up from germline, CDR1 is MNHEY and CDR2 is SVGAGI. The CDR3 length is 14 residues. The ends were cut back, 5 bases at V and 1 base at J, with 10 bases in the middle.

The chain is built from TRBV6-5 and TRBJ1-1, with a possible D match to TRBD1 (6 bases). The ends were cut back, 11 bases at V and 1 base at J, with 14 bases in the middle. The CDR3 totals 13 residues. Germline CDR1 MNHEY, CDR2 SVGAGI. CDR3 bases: TGTGCCGGAGACAGGTCCCCGAACACTGAAGCTTTCTTT. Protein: CAGDRSPNTEAFF.

In DNA form, the CDR3 reads TGTGCCAGCCGGATGGGACAGATCTCCTACAATGAGCAGTTCTTC. Translated: CASRMGQISYNEQFF. This chain connects TRBV19 to TRBJ2-1, with 7 bases fitting TRBD1. Trimming removed 9 bases from V and 0 bases from J; junction bases left unmatched: 8. CDR1 is LNHDA and CDR2 is SQIVND in the germline V gene (reference sequence). This CDR3 spans 15 amino acids.

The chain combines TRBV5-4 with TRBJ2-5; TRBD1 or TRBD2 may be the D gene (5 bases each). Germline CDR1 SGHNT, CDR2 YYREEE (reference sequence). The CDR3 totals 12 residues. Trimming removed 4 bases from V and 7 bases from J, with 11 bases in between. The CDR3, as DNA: TGTGCCAGCAGCCTGGGACCCCGGACCCAGTACTTC. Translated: CASSLGPRTQYF. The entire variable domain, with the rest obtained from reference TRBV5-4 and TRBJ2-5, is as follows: ETGVTQSPTHLIKTRGQQVTLRCSSQSGHNTVSWYQQALGQGPQFIFQYYREEENGRGNFPPRFSGLQFPNYSSELNVNALELDDSALYLCASSLGPRTQYFGPGTRLLVL.

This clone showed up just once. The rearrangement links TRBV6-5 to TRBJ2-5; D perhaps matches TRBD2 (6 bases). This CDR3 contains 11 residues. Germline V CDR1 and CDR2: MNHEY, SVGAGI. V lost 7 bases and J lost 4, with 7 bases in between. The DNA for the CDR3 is TGTGCCAGCATGGGGGGAGAGACCCAGTACTTC. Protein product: CASMGGETQYF.

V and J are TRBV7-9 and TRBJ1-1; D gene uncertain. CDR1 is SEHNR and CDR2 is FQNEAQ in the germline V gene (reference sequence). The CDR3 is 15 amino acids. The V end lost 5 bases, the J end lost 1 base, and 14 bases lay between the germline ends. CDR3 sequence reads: CASSPSLPGNTEAFF. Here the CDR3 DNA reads TGTGCCAGCAGCCCTAGCCTCCCGGGGAACACTGAAGCTTTCTTT.

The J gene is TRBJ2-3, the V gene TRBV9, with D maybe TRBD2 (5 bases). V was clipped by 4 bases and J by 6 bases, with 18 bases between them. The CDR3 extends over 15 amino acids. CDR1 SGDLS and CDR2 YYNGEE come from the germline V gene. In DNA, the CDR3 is TGTGCCAGCAGCCCCGCCGGAGGTCCCACGGATACGCAGTATTTT. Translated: CASSPAGGPTDTQYF. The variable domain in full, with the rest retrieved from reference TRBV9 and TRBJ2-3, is DSGVTQTPKHLITATGQRVTLRCSPRSGDLSVYWYQQSLDQGLQFLIQYYNGEERAKGNILERFSAQQFPDLHSELNLSSLELGDSALYFCASSPAGGPTDTQYFGPGTRLTVL.

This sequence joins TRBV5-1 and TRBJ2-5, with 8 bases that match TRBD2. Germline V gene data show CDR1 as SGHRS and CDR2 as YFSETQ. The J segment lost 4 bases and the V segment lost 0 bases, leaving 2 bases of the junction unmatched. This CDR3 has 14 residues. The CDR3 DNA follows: TGCGCCAGCAGCTTGGTCGGGAGGGTAGAGACCCAGTACTTC. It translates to CASSLVGRVETQYF.

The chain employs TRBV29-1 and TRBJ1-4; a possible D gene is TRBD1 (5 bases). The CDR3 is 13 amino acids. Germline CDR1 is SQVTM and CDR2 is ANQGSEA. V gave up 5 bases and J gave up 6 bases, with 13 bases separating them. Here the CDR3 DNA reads TGCAGCGTTCACAGGAGCGGCTATGAAAAACTGTTTTTT. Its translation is CSVHRSGYEKLFF.

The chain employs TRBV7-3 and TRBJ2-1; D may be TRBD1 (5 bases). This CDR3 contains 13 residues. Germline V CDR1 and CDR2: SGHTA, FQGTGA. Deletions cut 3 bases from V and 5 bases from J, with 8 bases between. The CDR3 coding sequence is TGTGCCAGCAGCTTGTCCAGGGACAATGAGCAGTTCTTC. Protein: CASSLSRDNEQFF.

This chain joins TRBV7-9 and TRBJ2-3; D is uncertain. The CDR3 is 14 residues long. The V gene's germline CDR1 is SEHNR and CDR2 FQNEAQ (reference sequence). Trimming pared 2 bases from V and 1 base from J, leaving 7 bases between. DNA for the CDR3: TGTGCCAGCAGCTTATACCGGGGCACAGATACGCAGTATTTT. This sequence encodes CASSLYRGTDTQYF. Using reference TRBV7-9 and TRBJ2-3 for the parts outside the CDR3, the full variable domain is DTGVSQNPRHKITKRGQNVTFRCDPISEHNRLYWYRQTLGQGPEFLTYFQNEAQLEKSRLLSDRFSAERPKGSFSTLEIQRTEQGDSAMYLCASSLYRGTDTQYFGPGTRLTVL.

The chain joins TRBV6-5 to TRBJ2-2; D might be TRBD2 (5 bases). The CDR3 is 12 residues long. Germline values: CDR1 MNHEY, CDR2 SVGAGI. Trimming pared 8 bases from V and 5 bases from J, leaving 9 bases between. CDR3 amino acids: CASPGETGELFF. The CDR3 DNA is TGTGCCAGCCCCGGGGAAACCGGGGAGCTGTTTTTT.

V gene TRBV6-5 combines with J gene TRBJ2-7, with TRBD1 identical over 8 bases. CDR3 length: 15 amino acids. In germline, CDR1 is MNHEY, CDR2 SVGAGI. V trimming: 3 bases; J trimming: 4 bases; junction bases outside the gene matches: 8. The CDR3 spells CASSYQGAIGYEQYF. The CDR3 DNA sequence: TGTGCCAGCAGTTATCAGGGGGCGATTGGATACGAGCAGTACTTC.

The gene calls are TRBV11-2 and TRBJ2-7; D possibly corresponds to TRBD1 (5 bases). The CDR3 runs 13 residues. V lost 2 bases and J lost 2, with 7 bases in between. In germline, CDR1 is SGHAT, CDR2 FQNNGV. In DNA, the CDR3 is TGTGCCAGCAGCTTACAGGGTGCCTACGAGCAGTACTTC. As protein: CASSLQGAYEQYF.

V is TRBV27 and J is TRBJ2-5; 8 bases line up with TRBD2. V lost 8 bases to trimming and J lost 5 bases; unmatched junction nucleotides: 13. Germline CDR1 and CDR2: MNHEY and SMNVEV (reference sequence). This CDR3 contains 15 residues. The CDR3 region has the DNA TGTGCCAGCGGGGCGGGGGGCTACCCGTGGGAGACCCAGTACTTC. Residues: CASGAGGYPWETQYF.

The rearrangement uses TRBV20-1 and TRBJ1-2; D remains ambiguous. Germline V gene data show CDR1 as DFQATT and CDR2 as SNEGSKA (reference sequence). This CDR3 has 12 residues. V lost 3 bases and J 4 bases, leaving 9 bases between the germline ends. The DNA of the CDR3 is TGCAGTGCTAGTCCCTCGGTCTATGGCTACACCTTC. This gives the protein CSASPSVYGYTF.

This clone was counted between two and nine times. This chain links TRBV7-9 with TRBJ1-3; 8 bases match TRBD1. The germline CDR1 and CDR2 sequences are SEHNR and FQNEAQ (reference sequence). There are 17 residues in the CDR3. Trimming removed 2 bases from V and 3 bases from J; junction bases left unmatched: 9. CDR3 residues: CASSLYPGQGSGNTIYF. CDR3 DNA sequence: TGTGCCAGCAGCTTATATCCCGGACAGGGCAGTGGAAACACCATATATTTT.

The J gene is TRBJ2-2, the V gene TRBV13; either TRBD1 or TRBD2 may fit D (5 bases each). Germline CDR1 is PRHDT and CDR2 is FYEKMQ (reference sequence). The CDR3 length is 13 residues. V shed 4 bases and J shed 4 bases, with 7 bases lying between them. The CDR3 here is CASSSRGTGELFF. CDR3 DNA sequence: TGTGCCAGCAGCTCGAGGGGCACCGGGGAGCTGTTTTTT.

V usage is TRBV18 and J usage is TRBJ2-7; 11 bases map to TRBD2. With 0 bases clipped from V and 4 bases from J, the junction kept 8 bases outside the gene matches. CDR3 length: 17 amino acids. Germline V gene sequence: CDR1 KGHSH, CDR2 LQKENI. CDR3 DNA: TGTGCCAGCTCACCACCGACTAGCGGGGAATCCGCGTACGAGCAGTACTTC. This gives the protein CASSPPTSGESAYEQYF.